This T cell receptor (beta chain) was recorded in a study of blood T cell repertoires in COVID-19. Study overall: The samples span acute and convalescent COVID-19 from the United States, Italy and Spain. The analysed material was cDNA or gDNA that came from T cells, B-cell-depleted T cells, or PBMCs.

TCRdb's copy holds only in-frame clones and misses some; the assay was immunoSEQ multiplex PCR. The table records approximately 40,000 clones, 86% of them present only once. The CDR3 length is 13 residues. Germline V lookup: CDR1 SQVTM, CDR2 ANQGSEA. V was pared by 7 bases and J by 4 bases, with 17 bases between. The rearrangement uses TRBV29-1 and TRBJ2-7; perhaps TRBD1 as D (7 bases). The sample comprised peripheral blood. The clonotype originates from a man in his fifties in a cohort sampled during active COVID-19. The CDR3 DNA reads TGCAGCGCCCTGGGGGGCAGGGGGTACGAGCAGTACTTC. Its protein is CSALGGRGYEQYF.